Shown below are 5 T cell receptor beta chains from a single sample sequenced in a study of blood T cell repertoires in COVID-19. Clones were sequenced by immunoSEQ multiplex PCR, and TCRdb holds only the in-frame ones, with some missing. The repertoire holds around 250,000 clones, with under 90% as singletons. Sequencing was performed on PBMCs or T cells enriched from blood (not recorded which). These TCRs come from a young man who had recovered from COVID-19.

The gene calls are TRBV5-6 and TRBJ1-2, with 7 nucleotides matching TRBD1. This CDR3 is built from 14 residues. CDR1 and CDR2 from the germline V gene are SGHDT and YYEEEE. V was pared by 0 bases and J by 4 bases, with 3 bases of the junction left unmatched. The CDR3 reads CASSLGQGFYGYTF. The CDR3 DNA follows: TGTGCCAGCAGCTTGGGACAGGGTTTCTATGGCTACACCTTC.

The rearrangement uses TRBV27 and TRBJ1-6; D unclear. This CDR3 region has 18 residues. Germline loops: CDR1 MNHEY, CDR2 SMNVEV (reference sequence). V was cut by 2 bases and J by 6 bases, with 20 bases left in between. DNA of the CDR3: TGTGCCAGCAGTTTAATCCCCCACACAGATCTTTCTAATTCACCCCTCCACTTT. Translated: CASSLIPHTDLSNSPLHF.

The chain carries TRBV6-2 or TRBV6-3 and TRBJ2-5; a possible D gene is TRBD1 (6 bases). The CDR3 is 15 residues long. Germline V gives CDR1 MNHEY, CDR2 SVGEGT. With 5 bases removed from V and 4 bases from J, the gap between germline ends came to 17 bases. CDR3 nucleotide sequence: TGTGCCAGCAGTGCGCACAGGGCCGGGGCAGAGACCCAGTACTTC. Translation: CASSAHRAGAETQYF.

V gene TRBV15 combines with J gene TRBJ1-1, with 8 positions matching TRBD1. Unmatched junction bases numbered 4, after V lost 3 bases and J lost 1 base. Per germline, CDR1 LNHNV and CDR2 YYDKDF (reference sequence). The CDR3 sequence is 15 residues long. The CDR3 sequence: CATSRGGQANTEAFF. The CDR3 coding sequence is TGTGCCACCAGCAGGGGGGGACAGGCGAACACTGAAGCTTTCTTT.

This clone was observed a single time. This chain uses TRBV7-9 with TRBJ1-3; tentative D call: TRBD1 (5 bases). This CDR3 has 14 residues. Germline CDR1 reads SEHNR; CDR2 reads FQNEAQ (reference sequence). V shed 3 bases and J shed 4 bases, with 10 bases lying between them. The CDR3, as DNA: TGTGCCAGCAGCTTTTCGGGGGTCGGAAACACCATATATTTT. Translated, it gives CASSFSGVGNTIYF.